The subject of this entry is one T cell receptor (beta chain). Its specificity is not known. This CDR3 spans 18 amino acids. V trimming: 3 bases; J trimming: 3 bases; junction bases outside the gene matches: 14. Germline V gene sequence: CDR1 MGHRA, CDR2 YSYEKL. These data are taken from a study of cytomegalovirus exposure and HLA in healthy donors. Study information: Per a later analysis, the approximately 690 first-cohort and 120 validation repertoires shared one platform. Findings and limits, study-wide: Clusters of TCRs from the first cohort tended to co-occur in the approximately 130 validation repertoires (as a later analysis found). Researchers counted 180 or so TCR beta chains as cytomegalovirus-associated.

The table came from immunoSEQ multiplex PCR; TCRdb's copy has only in-frame clones and leaves some out. The data contain 82,000 or so clones, about 92% of them singletons. The donors were in the approximately 120-subject validation cohort; that cohort was separate from the roughly 680-subject first cohort. Sequences were obtained from PBMCs. This sequence joins TRBV4-1 and TRBJ1-2, with 9 bases lining up with TRBD1. This receptor was identified in a man aged 18 to 30 in good health and CMV-seronegative. The CDR3 DNA reads TGCGCCAGCAGCCAGCTATACAGGGGGCCTAGTGCCTACTATGGCTACACCTTC. Protein product: CASSQLYRGPSAYYGYTF.